The text below deals with one TCR beta chain. Libraries were prepared by immunoSEQ multiplex PCR; TCRdb keeps only in-frame clonotypes and omits some of them. Here the sample spans more than 100,000 clones, roughly 83% being singletons. The data originate from a study of blood T cell repertoires in COVID-19. Study in general: COVID-19 samples, acute and convalescent, were from the United States, Italy and Spain. PBMCs, B-cell-depleted T cells, or T cells provided the cDNA or gDNA that made up the material.

The CDR3 covers 15 residues. CDR1 SGHTA and CDR2 FQGNSA come from the germline V gene. V was trimmed by 2 bases and J by 1 base, leaving 10 bases between them. This TCR derives from a woman between 45 and 60 years old with acute or convalescent COVID-19. This chain joins TRBV7-2 and TRBJ2-3; D is perhaps TRBD2 (6 bases). The source material was peripheral blood. Written as DNA, the CDR3 is TGTGCCAGCAGCTTACTACTAGCCGGCACAGATACGCAGTATTTT. Translating it yields CASSLLLAGTDTQYF.